The 24 T cell receptor beta chains below were found in one sample sequenced in a study of T cell repertoires in cytomegalovirus infection. A single record per CDR3 protein comes from TCRdb applying MiXCR to the reads. Here the sample spans some 400,000 distinct CDR3 sequences, roughly 31% being singletons. Sequenced input: PBMCs. The source of these receptors is a human donor in good health (CMV status not recorded). Some clones in this sample may be carry-over from other donors' samples.

This clonotype was counted many times. The chain is built from TRBV7-8 and TRBJ1-1; 8 positions match TRBD1. With V trimmed by 2 bases and J by 4 bases, 6 bases remained unmatched. Germline values: CDR1 SGHVS, CDR2 FQNEAQ. This CDR3 is built from 15 residues. The CDR3 region is CASSLWTGISTEAFF. As DNA, the CDR3 is TGTGCCAGCAGCTTATGGACAGGGATTAGCACTGAAGCTTTCTTT.

This chain connects TRBV20-1 to TRBJ2-3; D is possibly TRBD2 (7 bases). V lost 6 bases and J lost 2, with 15 bases in between. Germline V CDR1 and CDR2: DFQATT, SNEGSKA (reference sequence). The CDR3 consists of 14 residues. The CDR3 loop reads CSARGAGATDTQYF. In DNA, the CDR3 is TGCAGTGCCCGAGGGGCGGGGGCCACAGATACGCAGTATTTT.

In its sample, this clonotype was seen a few times. The rearrangement uses TRBV7-9 and TRBJ1-1; 9 nucleotides align to TRBD1. From germline, CDR1 is SEHNR and CDR2 FQNEAQ (reference sequence). Germline trimming cut 3 bases from V and 2 bases from J; bases unmatched to any gene: 4. The CDR3 runs to 15 residues. CDR3 DNA sequence: TGTGCCAGCAGCTTGTCGGACAGGGGTAACACTGAAGCTTTCTTT. The encoded protein is CASSLSDRGNTEAFF.

The chain joins TRBV19 to TRBJ1-5, with TRBD1 matching over 7 bases. In germline, CDR1 is LNHDA, CDR2 SQIVND (reference sequence). V lost 8 bases and J lost 4; bases outside the gene matches: 5. There are 13 residues in the CDR3. CDR3 nucleotide sequence: TGTGCCAGTGGCCGGGACAGTAATCAGCCCCAGCATTTT. It codes for CASGRDSNQPQHF. Variable domain in full (rest from reference TRBV19 and TRBJ1-5): DGGITQSPKYLFRKEGQNVTLSCEQNLNHDAMYWYRQDPGQGLRLIYYSQIVNDFQKGDIAEGYSVSREKKESFPLTVTSAQKNPTAFYLCASGRDSNQPQHFGDGTRLSIL.

CDR3 sequence: CASSLLQGNTNEQFF. The CDR3 coding sequence is TGCGCCAGCAGCTTGTTACAGGGGAACACCAATGAGCAGTTCTTC. V is TRBV5-1 and J is TRBJ2-1; TRBD1 matches at 7 bases. CDR1 is SGHRS and CDR2 is YFSETQ in the germline V gene. The CDR3 spans 15 residues. V gave up 1 base and J gave up 6 bases; unmatched junction bases: 7.

This clonotype occurred a few times. The CDR3 sequence: CASSHLGGTDTQYF. The CDR3 nucleotides are TGTGCCAGCAGCCACTTGGGGGGCACAGATACGCAGTATTTT. This chain links TRBV14 with TRBJ2-3; D may match TRBD1 or TRBD2 (5 bases each). Trimming stripped 3 bases from V and 1 base from J, with 8 bases between. This CDR3 comprises 14 residues. Germline V gene lookup returns CDR1 SGHDN and CDR2 FVKESK.

J is TRBJ1-2 and V is TRBV12-3 or TRBV12-4; tentatively, D is TRBD1 (6 bases). Trimming cost V 7 bases and J 4 bases, with 13 bases left between them. The CDR3 runs to 13 residues. CDR3 DNA sequence: TGTGCCAGCAACCAGGGGACCCTCTATGGCTACACCTTC. Its translation: CASNQGTLYGYTF.

As for this clonotype: A much larger clone sits a single nucleotide away, making a read error possible. The DNA of the CDR3 is TGTGCCAGGAGTCCGGGACTAGCGGGGGGCCAACTCCTTAATGAGCAGTTCTTC. Translating gives CARSPGLAGGQLLNEQFF. The chain is built from TRBV12-3 or TRBV12-4 and TRBJ2-1, with 15 positions matching TRBD2. J gave up 7 bases and V 9 bases, and 16 bases lay outside the gene matches. The CDR3 spans 18 residues.

As to this clonotype: The conserved final phenylalanine or tryptophan is absent from the CDR3, which likely points to a read error. Because the CDR3's place on the DNA is in doubt, the DNA is left out and the CDR3 is given as listed by TCRdb. This chain uses TRBV7-2 with TRBJ2-1; TRBD2 is taken as the D call from the table, unchecked against the DNA. The CDR3 length is 16 residues, termini included. The germline CDR1 and CDR2 sequences are SGHTA and FQGNSA. The chain's CDR3 is CASSFRGGLARDEQLL.

The sample holds a few counts of this clonotype. J is TRBJ1-2 and V is TRBV29-1; tentative D call: TRBD1 (5 bases). Germline V gene lookup returns CDR1 SQVTM and CDR2 ANQGSEA. CDR3 length equals 12 residues. V was shortened by 3 bases and J by 4 bases, with 9 bases between the two germline ends. The CDR3 nucleotides are TGCAGCGTTGAGGGGCACCTCTATGGCTACACCTTC. Protein product: CSVEGHLYGYTF.

This clonotype occurred a few times. The gene calls are TRBV12-3 or TRBV12-4 and TRBJ2-5; 16 nucleotides line up with TRBD2. This CDR3 is built from 16 residues. V trimming: 4 bases; J trimming: 5 bases; junction bases outside the gene matches: 4. The CDR3 sequence is CASSSGTSGGDETQYF. CDR3 coding DNA: TGTGCCAGCAGTTCTGGGACTAGCGGGGGGGATGAGACCCAGTACTTC.

This clonotype has more than one count but fewer than ten. V and J are TRBV20-1 and TRBJ1-3, with a possible D match to TRBD1 (5 bases). Looked up from germline, CDR1 is DFQATT and CDR2 is SNEGSKA (reference sequence). This CDR3 region has 14 residues. Trimming left V 5 bases short and J 2 bases short, with 13 bases between. CDR3 sequence: CSAQTQGAGNTIYF. DNA of the CDR3: TGCAGTGCTCAAACTCAGGGCGCTGGAAACACCATATATTTT.

As for this clonotype: This clone may be a read error of a much larger clone one base away. The V call is TRBV7-2, the J call TRBJ2-2; 8 positions match TRBD2. The germline V gene encodes CDR1 SGHTA and CDR2 FQGNSA. The CDR3 length is 16 residues. The CDR3 loop is CASSLLGLAITGDLFF. CDR3 nucleotides: TGTGCCAGCAGCTTACTTGGACTAGCTATCACCGGGGATCTGTTTTTT. The complete variable domain, with remaining parts taken from reference TRBV7-2 and TRBJ2-2, reads GAGVSQSPSNKVTEKGKDVELRCDPISGHTALYWYRQSLGQGLEFLIYFQGNSAPDKSGLPSDRFSAERTGGSVSTLTIQRTQQEDSAVYLCASSLLGLAITGDLFFGEGSRLTVL.

This rearrangement joins TRBV6-6 to TRBJ1-5; D remains unclear. The V and J ends lost 2 bases and 6 bases respectively, with 14 bases between them. CDR1 MNHNY and CDR2 SVGAGI come from the germline V gene (reference sequence). This CDR3 is built from 15 residues. The CDR3 spells CASSYDGQRGQPQHF. CDR3 nucleotides: TGTGCCAGCAGTTACGATGGGCAGCGGGGTCAGCCCCAGCATTTT.

To note about this clonotype: The junction does not match germline at one end; this may be a read error. The rearrangement uses TRBV7-2 and TRBJ1-5; no clear D. Germline V gene sequence: CDR1 SGHTA, CDR2 FQGNSA. This CDR3 has 14 amino acids. The CDR3 reads CGSSLGQGNQPQHF. The DNA for the CDR3 is TGTGGCAGCAGCTTAGGCCAGGGCAATCAGCCCCAGCATTTT.

The chain has TRBV19 and TRBJ2-7; unclear D gene. The V end lost 3 bases, the J end lost 1 base, and 10 bases lay between the germline ends. The germline V gene has CDR1 LNHDA and CDR2 SQIVND (reference sequence). The CDR3 covers 14 residues. The CDR3 region is CASSILAESYEQYF. The CDR3 coding sequence is TGTGCCAGTAGTATTCTGGCGGAGTCCTACGAGCAGTACTTC.

This clonotype turned up a few times. The V call is TRBV5-5, the J call TRBJ1-6; D is undetermined. Germline CDR1 SGHKS, CDR2 YYEKEE (reference sequence). CDR3 length: 15 residues. Trimming cost V 0 bases and J 7 bases, with 11 bases left between them. CDR3 coding DNA: TGTGCCAGCAGCTTGGGAGGGCCTCGAAATTCACCCCTCCACTTT. Translation gives CASSLGGPRNSPLHF.

The rearrangement links TRBV6-6 to TRBJ1-4; tentatively, D is TRBD1 (6 bases). V lost 5 bases and J lost 0, with 13 bases in between. Looked up from germline, CDR1 is MNHNY and CDR2 is SVGAGI (reference sequence). The CDR3 spans 16 residues. This CDR3 is CASSKQGLATNEKLFF. The CDR3 DNA is TGTGCCAGCAGTAAACAGGGCCTTGCAACTAATGAAAAACTGTTTTTT.

Worth noting for this clonotype: One base away lies a much larger clone, so this may be a sequencing read error. V is TRBV28 and J is TRBJ2-7; TRBD2 is a possible D gene (5 bases). Trimming pared 5 bases from V and 10 bases from J, leaving 15 bases between. Germline V gives CDR1 MDHEN, CDR2 SYDVKM. The CDR3 contains 12 residues. CDR3 sequence reads: CASSRRSGCQYF. In DNA, the CDR3 is TGTGCCAGCAGTCGACGCTCGGGGTGTCAGTACTTC. The full variable domain, completed using reference TRBV28 and TRBJ2-7, is DVKVTQSSRYLVKRTGEKVFLECVQDMDHENMFWYRQDPGLGLRLIYFSYDVKMKEKGDIPEGYSVSREKKERFSLILESASTNQTSMYLCASSRRSGCQYFGPGTRLTVT.

J is TRBJ1-1 and V is TRBV18, with 8 bases lining up with TRBD1. CDR1 and CDR2 from the germline V gene are KGHSH and LQKENI. Trimming cost V 3 bases and J 3 bases; bases outside gene matches: 9. The CDR3 is made up of 16 amino acids. CDR3 nucleotide sequence: TGTGCCAGCTCACCTATAGGACAGGGATCGCACACTGAAGCTTTCTTT. Protein sequence: CASSPIGQGSHTEAFF.

The V call is TRBV20-1, the J call TRBJ1-5; D possibly corresponds to TRBD1 (6 bases). From germline, CDR1 is DFQATT and CDR2 SNEGSKA (reference sequence). V was trimmed by 0 bases and J by 6 bases, leaving 15 bases between them. This CDR3 is built from 15 residues. CDR3 nucleotide sequence: TGCAGTGCTAGAGATTGGGCGGCAGGGGTTCAGCCCCAGCATTTT. Encoded protein: CSARDWAAGVQPQHF.

This clonotype was seen more than once but under ten times. The chain carries TRBV10-3 and TRBJ2-1; D is unclear. The CDR3 has 14 amino acids. V lost 10 bases, J lost 0 bases, and 13 bases lay in between. CDR1 is ENHRY and CDR2 is SYGVKD in the germline V gene. The DNA of the CDR3 is TGTGCCACCGCCGAACAATCCTCCTACAATGAGCAGTTCTTC. It codes for CATAEQSSYNEQFF.

V usage is TRBV7-8 and J usage is TRBJ2-2; TRBD1 is a possible D gene (6 bases). The germline V and J ends were trimmed by 3 bases and 4 bases, with 12 bases remaining between them. Germline-derived CDR1 and CDR2 are SGHVS and FQNEAQ. CDR3 length: 15 residues. This CDR3 is CASSFRGTGTGELFF. CDR3 DNA sequence: TGTGCCAGCAGCTTCAGGGGTACGGGCACCGGGGAGCTGTTTTTT.

This clonotype was found many times. V and J are TRBV28 and TRBJ1-2; the match to TRBD1 covers 11 bases. The CDR3 is made up of 14 amino acids. Germline V gives CDR1 MDHEN, CDR2 SYDVKM. The junction had 7 bases not matched to a gene; V was cut back by 8 bases and J by 5 bases. CDR3: CASADRGRLYGYTF. The CDR3 nucleotides are TGTGCCAGCGCGGACAGGGGGCGCTTATATGGCTACACCTTC.